Listed below are T cell receptor beta chains from one sample, sequenced in a study of blood T cells in healthy people across ages. One entry per CDR3 protein results from TCRdb running MiXCR on the 5' RACE reads. The sample lists hundreds of thousands of distinct CDR3 sequences; around half were seen once. The sequenced material came from blood. Receptors were obtained from a woman aged 55-69 years in good health. The CDR3 runs from the conserved cysteine through the conserved F or W. The D gene is left open where the match is weak. Where a row states a size, it is once, few, many or the class of an expanded clone; other rows omit it.

cdr3_nt: TGCAGCGTTGGTCCCTCCCCAGGAACCTACGAGCGGTACTTC; cdr3_aa: CSVGPSPGTYERYF; clone_size: .; j_call: TRBJ2-7; d_call: .; v_call: TRBV29-1
cdr3_nt: TGTGCCAGCAGAAACTTCAGGGGAGGTGGCTACACCTTC; cdr3_aa: CASRNFRGGGYTF; clone_size: few; j_call: TRBJ1-2; d_call: .; v_call: TRBV6-5
cdr3_nt: TGTGCCAGCAGTGGCGCAACAGGGAAAAGCGAGCAGTACTTC; cdr3_aa: CASSGATGKSEQYF; clone_size: .; j_call: TRBJ2-7; d_call: .; v_call: TRBV2
cdr3_nt: TGTGCCTGGAGCGGGACTAGCGGATCACTCTCCTACAATGAGCAGTTCTTC; cdr3_aa: CAWSGTSGSLSYNEQFF; clone_size: .; j_call: TRBJ2-1; d_call: TRBD2; v_call: TRBV30
cdr3_nt: TGTGCCAGCAGTTTAGGAGGGTTACCCCCAGATACGCAGTATTTT; cdr3_aa: CASSLGGLPPDTQYF; clone_size: .; j_call: TRBJ2-3; d_call: .; v_call: TRBV27
cdr3_nt: TGCGCCAGCAGCCAAGACTCCAGGGGCAATGAGCAGTTCTTC; cdr3_aa: CASSQDSRGNEQFF; clone_size: .; j_call: TRBJ2-1; d_call: .; v_call: TRBV4-3
cdr3_nt: TGCAGTCCGAAGGGCCAAGATACGCAGTATTTT; cdr3_aa: CSPKGQDTQYF; clone_size: once; j_call: TRBJ2-3; d_call: .; v_call: TRBV20-1
cdr3_nt: TGCAGTGCAATTCCGGGACTGGTGGGAAAACTGTTTTTT; cdr3_aa: CSAIPGLVGKLFF; clone_size: .; j_call: TRBJ1-4; d_call: .; v_call: TRBV20-1
cdr3_nt: TGTGCCAGCAGCTCCCCCAGACTAGTAAATGAGCAGTTCTTC; cdr3_aa: CASSSPRLVNEQFF; clone_size: once; j_call: TRBJ2-1; d_call: .; v_call: TRBV11-2
cdr3_nt: TGTGCCAGCAGTTTCACAGGGGGCAATGGCTACACCTTC; cdr3_aa: CASSFTGGNGYTF; clone_size: few; j_call: TRBJ1-2; d_call: TRBD1; v_call: TRBV7-3
cdr3_nt: TGCGCCCGCAGCTCCAGTCCGGGGCTGAACACTGAAGCTTTCTTT; cdr3_aa: CARSSSPGLNTEAFF; clone_size: .; j_call: TRBJ1-1; d_call: .; v_call: TRBV5-1
cdr3_nt: TGCAGTGCTAGAGACCCAAGGCGGACTGTATACGGGCAGTACTTC; cdr3_aa: CSARDPRRTVYGQYF; clone_size: once; j_call: TRBJ2-4; d_call: .; v_call: TRBV20-1
cdr3_nt: TGTGCCAGCGAAGAGGGGGAGGGCTCCTACGAGCAGTACTTC; cdr3_aa: CASEEGEGSYEQYF; clone_size: few; j_call: TRBJ2-7; d_call: .; v_call: TRBV6-1
cdr3_nt: TGTGCCAGCCTAATCGCCGGAGCGGGTCTCTACGAGCAGTACTTC; cdr3_aa: CASLIAGAGLYEQYF; clone_size: .; j_call: TRBJ2-7; d_call: .; v_call: TRBV28
cdr3_nt: TGTGCCACCAGCAGAGGCGGAGAGACCCAGTACTTC; cdr3_aa: CATSRGGETQYF; clone_size: few; j_call: TRBJ2-5; d_call: .; v_call: TRBV15